There are many counts of the clone carrying this T cell receptor beta chain. This sample is drawn from a study of human T cells and chemical hapten exposure. Germline V gene sequence: CDR1 DFQATT, CDR2 SNEGSKA (reference sequence). The CDR3 has 14 amino acids. J lost 1 base, V lost 5 bases, and 4 bases had no gene match. TCRdb itself ran the 5' RACE reads through MiXCR, one entry per CDR3 protein. In the table there are 130,000 or so distinct CDR3 sequences, 4.1% of which are singletons. Blood, whole and unfractionated, served as the source for total RNA extraction. The source is a female donor in good health. V gene TRBV20-1 combines with J gene TRBJ2-3; 9 nucleotides agree with TRBD2. The CDR3 loop reads CSASRGGGTDTQYF. In nucleotides, the CDR3 is TGCAGTGCTTCGCGGGGGGGAGGCACAGATACGCAGTATTTT.